This T cell receptor beta chain is drawn from a study of CD8 T cells in ankylosing spondylitis. Overall study results and limits: A TCR beta motif made of eight highly homologous variants seemed typical of ankylosing spondylitis blood. Reports say disease-linked clones showed up significantly more in matched ankylosing spondylitis synovial fluid.

This clonotype was seen more than once but under ten times. Its antigen remains unidentified. V dropped 0 bases and J dropped 4 bases, with 14 bases sitting between them. The CDR3 is 15 residues long. Germline CDR1 reads SGDLS; CDR2 reads YYNGEE. One entry per CDR3 protein results from TCRdb running MiXCR on the 5' RACE reads. The data contain 150,000 to 200,000 distinct CDR3 sequences, more than 10% of them singletons. The specimen sequenced was blood, either unsorted or a sorted T cell fraction (not recorded which). V is TRBV9 and J is TRBJ2-7; weak D call: TRBD1 (5 bases). The sequence was obtained from a male donor with ankylosing spondylitis or in good health (not recorded which). The chain's CDR3 is CASSVGAGFVYEQYF. In DNA, the CDR3 is TGTGCCAGCAGCGTAGGGGCAGGGTTTGTGTACGAGCAGTACTTC.